The 30 T cell receptor beta chains given below trace back to one sample, sequenced in a study of spatial heterogeneity in lung cancer. Study-wide points: For expanded intratumoral alpha and beta TCRs, counts tracked tumor mutation counts.

These receptors' antigens are unknown. As to time point: sample taken at primary tumor resection. TCRdb re-analysed the 5' RACE reads in MiXCR, keeping a single row per CDR3 protein. The sample consists of 20,000 to 25,000 distinct CDR3 sequences, over 4% of them appearing once. The specimen comprised lung tumor tissue, sampled at surgery. The receptor source for this set is a male donor with early-stage non-small cell lung cancer.

There are a few counts of this clonotype. The chain employs TRBV7-2 and TRBJ1-5; no clear D. CDR1 is SGHTA and CDR2 is FQGNSA in the germline V gene. This CDR3 comprises 13 residues. V lost 3 bases to trimming and J lost 7 bases, with 10 bases between them. The CDR3 DNA reads TGTGCCAGCAGCTTCCAAGAAGGGCAGCCCCAGCATTTT. This encodes CASSFQEGQPQHF.

This clonotype has at least ten counts. This chain uses TRBV7-2 with TRBJ1-5, with D perhaps matching TRBD1 (5 bases). From germline, CDR1 is SGHTA and CDR2 FQGNSA. The CDR3 totals 17 residues. Between the trimmed V and J ends, which lost 1 base and 1 base, there was a span of 14 bases. Here the CDR3 DNA reads TGTGCCAGCAGCTTAGGCCCCGGGGGGGACAGCAATCAGCCCCAGCATTTT. Translating it yields CASSLGPGGDSNQPQHF.

Notes on this clonotype: Mismatch with germline at one junction end may stem from a read error. The chain couples TRBV4-2 to TRBJ2-3; D possibly corresponds to TRBD2 (5 bases). Germline V gives CDR1 LGHNA, CDR2 YNFKEQ. This CDR3 region has 15 residues. The CDR3 here is CVSSQGSGPLSPQYF. CDR3 bases: TGTGTCAGCAGCCAAGGGAGCGGCCCACTCTCCCCGCAGTATTTT.

This clonotype was picked up many times. V is TRBV6-2 or TRBV6-3 and J is TRBJ2-1, with 7 bases lining up with TRBD2. The germline gives CDR1 MNHEY, CDR2 SVGEGT. There are 15 residues in the CDR3. The ends lost 4 bases at V and 4 bases at J; junction bases unmatched: 7. The CDR3 region is CASSFGLAAYNEQFF. The CDR3 DNA reads as TGTGCCAGCAGTTTTGGCCTAGCGGCATACAATGAGCAGTTCTTC.

This clonotype was seen repeatedly, ten times or more. The rearrangement links TRBV18 to TRBJ2-1, with D possibly being TRBD2 (5 bases). V was clipped by 0 bases and J by 6 bases, with 6 bases between them. CDR3 length: 13 amino acids. Germline CDR1 and CDR2: KGHSH and LQKENI. The CDR3 sequence: CASSPPGVNEQFF. CDR3 DNA sequence: TGTGCCAGCTCACCACCCGGGGTCAATGAGCAGTTCTTC.

This clonotype was observed at least ten times. This chain uses TRBV20-1 with TRBJ2-3; 11 nucleotides line up with TRBD2. With V trimmed by 6 bases and J by 1 base, 9 bases remained unmatched. The germline gives CDR1 DFQATT, CDR2 SNEGSKA (reference sequence). The CDR3 is 16 residues long. This chain's CDR3 is CSAQGLADFGTDTQYF. The CDR3 DNA sequence: TGCAGTGCACAGGGACTAGCGGATTTCGGCACAGATACGCAGTATTTT.

This clonotype occurred a few times. The CDR3 reads CASSLARTSGFRRTGELFF. CDR3 bases: TGTGCCAGCAGCTTGGCTAGGACTAGCGGGTTCCGGCGCACCGGGGAGCTGTTTTTT. The chain joins TRBV7-2 to TRBJ2-2; 11 nucleotides line up with TRBD2. The CDR3 has 19 residues. Germline V gene lookup returns CDR1 SGHTA and CDR2 FQGNSA. The V gene end was trimmed by 3 bases and the J gene end by 4 bases; junction bases not matched to a gene: 13.

This clonotype was counted ten times or more. The CDR3 region has the DNA TGCGCCAGCAGCGCCCGATTTACATCAGACCAAGAGACCCAGTACTTC. It yields the protein CASSARFTSDQETQYF. The chain recombines TRBV5-1 with TRBJ2-5; D ambiguous. The CDR3 length is 16 residues. Germline V CDR1 and CDR2: SGHRS, YFSETQ. Deletions cut 4 bases from V and 0 bases from J, with 16 bases between.

This clonotype was observed a few times. The J gene is TRBJ2-7, the V gene TRBV4-3, with TRBD1 matching over 10 bases. The CDR3 length is 15 residues. The V gene end was trimmed by 1 base and the J gene end by 3 bases; junction bases not matched to a gene: 3. CDR1 is LGHNA and CDR2 is YSLEER in the germline V gene. The CDR3 region is CASSQARTGGYEQYF. As DNA, the CDR3 is TGCGCCAGCAGCCAAGCGAGGACAGGGGGCTACGAGCAGTACTTC.

This clonotype was found many times. V gene TRBV5-1 combines with J gene TRBJ2-2; possible D gene TRBD2, 7 bases. Trimming stripped 0 bases from V and 7 bases from J, with 16 bases between. The CDR3 spans 16 residues. Germline V lookup: CDR1 SGHRS, CDR2 YFSETQ. The CDR3, as DNA: TGCGCCAGCAGCTTGGCGGCGGGGGCGTCATTCGGGGAGCTGTTTTTT. Translated, it gives CASSLAAGASFGELFF.

This clonotype was detected a few times. The V and J genes are TRBV27 and TRBJ1-1, with D possibly TRBD1 on 5 matching bases. V dropped 3 bases and J dropped 11 bases, with 13 bases sitting between them. This CDR3 spans 12 amino acids. CDR1 MNHEY and CDR2 SMNVEV come from the germline V gene (reference sequence). The CDR3 here is CASSFAGREAFF. Written as DNA, the CDR3 is TGTGCCAGCAGTTTTGCGGGGCGCGAGGCTTTCTTT.

This clonotype showed up many times. The chain uses TRBV28 and TRBJ1-6; weak D call: TRBD1 (5 bases). The V end was cut by 6 bases, the J end by 2 bases, with 17 bases between. CDR1 MDHEN and CDR2 SYDVKM come from the germline V gene. The CDR3 runs to 17 residues. CDR3 residues: CASSTDSEGTYNSPLHF. The CDR3, as DNA: TGTGCCAGCAGCACCGACAGCGAGGGGACCTATAATTCACCCCTCCACTTT.

This clonotype was recorded many times. The chain combines TRBV10-3 with TRBJ2-3, with TRBD2 matching over 9 bases. V lost 3 bases, J lost 2 bases, and 6 bases stayed unmatched. This CDR3 has 16 residues. Germline assignment: CDR1 ENHRY and CDR2 SYGVKD. The CDR3 loop is CAISDPSGTYTDTQYF. In nucleotides, the CDR3 is TGTGCCATCAGTGATCCTAGCGGGACTTACACAGATACGCAGTATTTT.

Relative to its sample, this clonotype is medium-sized. The chain uses TRBV11-3 and TRBJ2-1, with 10 bases lining up with TRBD2. The junction had 5 bases not matched to a gene; V was cut back by 1 base and J by 8 bases. Germline V gene lookup returns CDR1 SGHNT and CDR2 YENEEA. CDR3 length: 15 amino acids. This chain's CDR3 is CASSLGLAGDYEQFF. Written as DNA, the CDR3 is TGTGCCAGCAGCTTAGGGCTAGCGGGAGACTATGAGCAGTTCTTC.

This clonotype was counted many times. The rearrangement joins TRBV10-3 to TRBJ2-3; unclear D gene. Germline-derived CDR1 and CDR2 are ENHRY and SYGVKD. Deletions cut 4 bases from V and 3 bases from J, with 14 bases between. There are 15 residues in the CDR3. The chain's CDR3 is CAISAKGPPTDTQYF. The CDR3 DNA sequence: TGTGCCATCAGTGCGAAAGGGCCCCCGACAGATACGCAGTATTTT.

This clonotype has a count of ten or more. The rearrangement joins TRBV11-1 to TRBJ1-1; D gene ambiguous. Trimming took off 2 bases at V and 1 base at J, with 8 bases between the two ends. CDR3 size: 14 residues. CDR1 is SGHAT and CDR2 is FQDESV in the germline V gene (reference sequence). This CDR3 reads CASSLPRQNTEAFF. In DNA form, the CDR3 reads TGTGCCAGCAGCTTACCGCGGCAGAACACTGAAGCTTTCTTT.

This clonotype was seen repeatedly, ten times or more. V gene TRBV7-2 combines with J gene TRBJ1-3, with D possibly matching TRBD1 (6 bases). Trimming removed 3 bases from V and 2 bases from J, with 14 bases in between. This CDR3 is 16 amino acids long. Germline lookup yields CDR1 SGHTA and CDR2 FQGNSA. CDR3 in amino acids: CASSLVGAGPGNTIYF. The CDR3 DNA sequence: TGTGCCAGCAGCTTGGTGGGGGCGGGTCCTGGAAACACCATATATTTT.

This clonotype was seen a few times. The genes are TRBV15 and TRBJ1-1; possible D gene TRBD1, 5 bases. Looked up from germline, CDR1 is LNHNV and CDR2 is YYDKDF (reference sequence). V lost 4 bases and J 5 bases, leaving 17 bases between the germline ends. The CDR3 runs to 15 residues. CDR3 loop: CATSNPKQGGTEAFF. CDR3 bases: TGTGCCACCAGCAACCCCAAGCAGGGTGGAACTGAAGCTTTCTTT.

This clonotype has ten or more counts. The chain recombines TRBV5-1 with TRBJ2-2; TRBD2 matches 9 bases. From germline, CDR1 is SGHRS and CDR2 YFSETQ. The CDR3 sequence is 17 residues long. Trimming took 0 bases from V and 4 from J; bases not matched to a gene: 7. The CDR3, as DNA: TGCGCCAGCAGCTTGGCCTTAGCGGGAGCGGGCACCGGGGAGCTGTTTTTT. As protein: CASSLALAGAGTGELFF.

At least ten counts were recorded for this clonotype. The chain is built from TRBV7-8 and TRBJ2-1; maybe TRBD2 (6 bases). Trimming pared 5 bases from V and 8 bases from J, leaving 25 bases between. The CDR3 has 17 residues. Germline CDR1 SGHVS, CDR2 FQNEAQ. In nucleotides, the CDR3 is TGTGCCAGCAGCGCGGGGTTTAGGAGACACGGAGTCGATGAGCAGTTCTTC. Its translation is CASSAGFRRHGVDEQFF.

The table lists this clonotype with many counts. V usage is TRBV5-6 and J usage is TRBJ1-1; D is perhaps TRBD1 (5 bases). The CDR3 runs to 16 residues. Germline CDR1 and CDR2: SGHDT and YYEEEE. V dropped 2 bases and J dropped 3 bases, with 17 bases sitting between them. The CDR3 DNA reads TGTGCCAGCAGCTTTCGGCAGGGAACTTTGCACACTGAAGCTTTCTTT. It codes for CASSFRQGTLHTEAFF.

In its sample, this clonotype ranks as medium-sized. The rearrangement links TRBV12-3 or TRBV12-4 to TRBJ2-3, with 7 nucleotides matching TRBD1. The CDR3 runs to 13 residues. V shed 10 bases, J shed 2 bases, and the junction held 6 bases outside the gene matches. The CDR3 nucleotides read TGTGCCACCCAGGGACAGTACACAGATACGCAGTATTTT. This codes for CATQGQYTDTQYF.

With regard to this clonotype: A much larger clone differs from this one at a single base, so this may be a read error. This chain joins TRBV6-2 or TRBV6-3 and TRBJ2-3; perhaps TRBD2 as D (5 bases). The CDR3 spans 17 residues. Per the germline V gene, CDR1 is MNHEY and CDR2 is SVGEGT. The CDR3 region has the DNA TGTGCCAACAGTCCCCAGAAGGGAGTGTTTAGCACAGATACGCAGTATTTT. It yields the protein CANSPQKGVFSTDTQYF.

The chain combines TRBV7-2 with TRBJ2-3; unclear D gene. Trimming shortened V by 7 bases and J by 2 bases, and 4 bases separated the two germline ends. Germline V gene data show CDR1 as SGHTA and CDR2 as FQGNSA. This CDR3 is built from 11 residues. For the CDR3, the DNA is TGTGCCAGCACCAACACAGATACGCAGTATTTT. This gives the protein CASTNTDTQYF.

This sequence joins TRBV6-1 and TRBJ2-7; possibly TRBD1 for D (6 bases). Germline V gene lookup returns CDR1 MNHNS and CDR2 SASEGT. The ends were cut back, 4 bases at V and 4 bases at J, with 23 bases in the middle. The CDR3 is 17 amino acids. CDR3 loop: CASSALVGRGHAYEQYF. CDR3 DNA: TGTGCCAGCAGTGCTTTGGTGGGCCGGGGACACGCTTACGAGCAGTACTTC.

This clonotype was counted a few times. V is TRBV7-2 and J is TRBJ2-3; 8 bases match TRBD2. The CDR3 length is 15 residues. The germline V gene encodes CDR1 SGHTA and CDR2 FQGNSA. The V and J ends lost 1 base and 7 bases, in that order; junction bases with no gene match: 7. CDR3 protein: CASSLEAGGWYTQYF. CDR3 bases: TGTGCCAGCAGCTTAGAGGCGGGGGGCTGGTATACGCAGTATTTT.

This clonotype was picked up many times. The chain combines TRBV11-2 with TRBJ1-2, with D perhaps TRBD1 (6 bases). The V gene lost 2 bases and the J gene lost 4 bases, with 11 bases spanning the gap. Germline V gene lookup returns CDR1 SGHAT and CDR2 FQNNGV. The CDR3 runs 14 residues. For the CDR3, the DNA is TGTGCCAGCAGCTTACCAGGGGCTGGCTATGGCTACACCTTC. Translating it yields CASSLPGAGYGYTF.

This clonotype has at least ten counts. The DNA of the CDR3 is TGTGCCTGGGCGAAAGGGGGATCACCCCTCCACTTT. Amino acid sequence: CAWAKGGSPLHF. This rearrangement joins TRBV30 to TRBJ1-6; D may be TRBD1 (6 bases). Germline lookup yields CDR1 GTSNPN and CDR2 SVGIG (reference sequence). The CDR3 is 12 amino acids. V lost 5 bases and J 10 bases, leaving 12 bases between the germline ends.

This clonotype has a handful of counts. The CDR3, as DNA: TGTGCCAGCAGCCAAGTTGCGGACTACCTAGGCTACGAGCAGTACTTC. This codes for CASSQVADYLGYEQYF. The chain joins TRBV3-1 to TRBJ2-7, with D tentatively TRBD2 (6 bases). The V and J ends lost 1 base and 3 bases respectively, with 16 bases between them. The CDR3 has 16 amino acids. Looked up from germline, CDR1 is LGHDT and CDR2 is YNNKEL (reference sequence).

The sample holds many counts of this clonotype. V usage is TRBV7-2 and J usage is TRBJ2-5; the D gene is possibly TRBD2 (6 bases). V was pared by 0 bases and J by 2 bases, with 13 bases between. The CDR3 is 16 residues long. CDR1 SGHTA and CDR2 FQGNSA come from the germline V gene. CDR3 protein: CASSLARTNLQETQYF. The CDR3 DNA sequence: TGTGCCAGCAGCTTAGCGCGGACTAACCTACAAGAGACCCAGTACTTC.